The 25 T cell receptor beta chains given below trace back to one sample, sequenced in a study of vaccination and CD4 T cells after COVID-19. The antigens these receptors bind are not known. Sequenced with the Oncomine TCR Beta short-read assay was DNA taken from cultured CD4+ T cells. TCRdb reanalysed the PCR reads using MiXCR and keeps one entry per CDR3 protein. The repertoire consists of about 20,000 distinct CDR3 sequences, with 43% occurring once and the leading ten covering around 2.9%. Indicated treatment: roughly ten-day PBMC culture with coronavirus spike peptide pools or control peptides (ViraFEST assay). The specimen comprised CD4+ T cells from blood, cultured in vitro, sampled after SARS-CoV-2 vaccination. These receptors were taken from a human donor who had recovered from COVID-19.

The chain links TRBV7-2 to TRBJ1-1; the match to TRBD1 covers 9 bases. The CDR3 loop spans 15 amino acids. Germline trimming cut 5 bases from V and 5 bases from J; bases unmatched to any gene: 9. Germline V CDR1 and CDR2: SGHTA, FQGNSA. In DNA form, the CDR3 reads TGTGCCAGCAGCCTACAGGGGGCCGGGAGGACTGAAGCTTTCTTT. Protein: CASSLQGAGRTEAFF.

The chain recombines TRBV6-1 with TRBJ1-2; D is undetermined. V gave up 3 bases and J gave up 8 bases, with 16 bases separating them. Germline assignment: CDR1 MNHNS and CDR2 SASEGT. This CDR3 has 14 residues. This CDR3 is CASSDPTSGFGYTF. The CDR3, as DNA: TGTGCCAGCAGTGACCCAACTTCGGGCTTCGGCTACACCTTC.

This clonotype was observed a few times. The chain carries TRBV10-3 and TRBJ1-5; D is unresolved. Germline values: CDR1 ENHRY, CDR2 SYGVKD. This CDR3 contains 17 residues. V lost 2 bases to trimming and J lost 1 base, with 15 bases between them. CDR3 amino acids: CAISERIGSISNQPQHF. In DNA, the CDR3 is TGTGCCATCAGTGAGAGGATAGGGAGCATCAGCAATCAGCCCCAGCATTTT.

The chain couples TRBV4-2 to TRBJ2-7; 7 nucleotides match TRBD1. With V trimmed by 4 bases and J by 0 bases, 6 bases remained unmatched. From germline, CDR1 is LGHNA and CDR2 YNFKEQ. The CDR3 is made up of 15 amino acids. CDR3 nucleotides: TGTGCCAGCAGCCGAACTTCAGGGGGCTCCTACGAGCAGTACTTC. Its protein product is CASSRTSGGSYEQYF.

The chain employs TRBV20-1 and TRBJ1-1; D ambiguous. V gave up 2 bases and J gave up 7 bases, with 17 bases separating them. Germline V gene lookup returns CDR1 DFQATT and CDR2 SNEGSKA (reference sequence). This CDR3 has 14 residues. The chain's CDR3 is CSARPPGRRSEAFF. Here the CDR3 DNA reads TGCAGTGCTAGACCTCCGGGGAGGAGGAGTGAAGCTTTCTTT.

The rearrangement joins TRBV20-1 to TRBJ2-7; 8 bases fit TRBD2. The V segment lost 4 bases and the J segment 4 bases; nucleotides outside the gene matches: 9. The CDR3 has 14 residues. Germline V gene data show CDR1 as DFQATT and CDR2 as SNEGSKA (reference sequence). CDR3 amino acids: CSATQAGAIYEQYF. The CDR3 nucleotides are TGCAGTGCTACCCAAGCGGGGGCGATATACGAGCAGTACTTC.

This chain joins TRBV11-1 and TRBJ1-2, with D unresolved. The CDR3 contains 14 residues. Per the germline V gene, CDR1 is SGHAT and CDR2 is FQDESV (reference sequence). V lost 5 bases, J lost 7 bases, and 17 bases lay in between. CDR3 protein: CASSLFEGVSGYTF. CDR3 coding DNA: TGTGCCAGCAGCCTGTTCGAAGGCGTGTCTGGCTACACCTTC.

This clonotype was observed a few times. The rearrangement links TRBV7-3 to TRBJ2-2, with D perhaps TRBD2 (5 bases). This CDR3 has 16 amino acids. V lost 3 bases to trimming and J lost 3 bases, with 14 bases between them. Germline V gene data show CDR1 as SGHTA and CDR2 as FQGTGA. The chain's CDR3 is CASSLSVLRDTGELFF. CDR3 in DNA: TGTGCCAGCAGCTTGTCAGTATTGCGGGACACCGGGGAGCTGTTTTTT.

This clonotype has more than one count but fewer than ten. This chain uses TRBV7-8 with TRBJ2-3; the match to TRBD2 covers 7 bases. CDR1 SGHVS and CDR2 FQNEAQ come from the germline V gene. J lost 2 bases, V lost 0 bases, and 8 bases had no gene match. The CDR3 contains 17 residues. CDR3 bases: TGTGCCAGCAGCTTAGCTTCGACTAGCCCTATCACAGATACGCAGTATTTT. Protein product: CASSLASTSPITDTQYF.

CDR3 protein: CASSLRNRDNQPQHF. The CDR3 DNA follows: TGTGCCAGCAGTTTAAGGAACAGGGACAATCAGCCCCAGCATTTT. The chain has TRBV28 and TRBJ1-5, with TRBD1 as a possible D gene (6 bases). Trimming shortened V by 2 bases and J by 3 bases, and 11 bases separated the two germline ends. The germline gives CDR1 MDHEN, CDR2 SYDVKM. The CDR3 consists of 15 residues.

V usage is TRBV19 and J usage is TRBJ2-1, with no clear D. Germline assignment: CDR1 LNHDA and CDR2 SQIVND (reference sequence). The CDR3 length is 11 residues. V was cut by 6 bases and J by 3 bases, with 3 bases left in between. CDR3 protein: CASRDYNEQFF. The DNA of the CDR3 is TGTGCCAGTAGGGACTACAATGAGCAGTTCTTC.

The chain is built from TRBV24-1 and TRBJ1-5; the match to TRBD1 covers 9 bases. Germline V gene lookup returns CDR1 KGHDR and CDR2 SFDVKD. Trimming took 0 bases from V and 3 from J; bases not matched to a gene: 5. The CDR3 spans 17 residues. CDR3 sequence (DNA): TGTGCCACCAGTGATTTGGAAGACAGGGGGATCAATCAGCCCCAGCATTTT. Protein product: CATSDLEDRGINQPQHF.

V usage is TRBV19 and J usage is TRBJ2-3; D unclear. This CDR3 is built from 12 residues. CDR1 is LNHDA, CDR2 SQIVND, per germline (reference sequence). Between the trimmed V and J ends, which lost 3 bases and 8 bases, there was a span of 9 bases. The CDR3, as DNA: TGTGCCAGTAGTATTGGCCAAGGTACGCAGTATTTT. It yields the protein CASSIGQGTQYF.

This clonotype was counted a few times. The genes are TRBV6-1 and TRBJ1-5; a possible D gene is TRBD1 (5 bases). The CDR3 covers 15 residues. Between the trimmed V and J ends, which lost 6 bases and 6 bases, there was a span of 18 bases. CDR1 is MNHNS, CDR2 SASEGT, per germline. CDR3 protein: CASRGDGQLGQPQHF. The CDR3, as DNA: TGTGCCAGCAGGGGGGATGGGCAGTTAGGTCAGCCCCAGCATTTT.

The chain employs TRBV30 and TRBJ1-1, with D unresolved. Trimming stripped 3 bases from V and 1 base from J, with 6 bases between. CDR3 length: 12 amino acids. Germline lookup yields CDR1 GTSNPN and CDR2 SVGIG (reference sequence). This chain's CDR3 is CAWRDGNTEAFF. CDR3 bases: TGTGCCTGGAGGGACGGGAACACTGAAGCTTTCTTT.

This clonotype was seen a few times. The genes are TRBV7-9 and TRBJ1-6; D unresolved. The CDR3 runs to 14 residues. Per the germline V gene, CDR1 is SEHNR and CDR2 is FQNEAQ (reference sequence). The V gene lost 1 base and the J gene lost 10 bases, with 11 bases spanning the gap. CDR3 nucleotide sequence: TGTGCCAGCAGCTTAGTAAGGACTGGGTCACCCCTCCACTTT. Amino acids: CASSLVRTGSPLHF.

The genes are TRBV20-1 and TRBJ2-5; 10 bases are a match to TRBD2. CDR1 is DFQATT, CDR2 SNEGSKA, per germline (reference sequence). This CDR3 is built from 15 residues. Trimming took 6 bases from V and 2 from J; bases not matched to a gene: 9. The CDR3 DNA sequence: TGCAGTGCCTTTATAGCGGGAGGCGCGCAAGAGACCCAGTACTTC. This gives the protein CSAFIAGGAQETQYF.

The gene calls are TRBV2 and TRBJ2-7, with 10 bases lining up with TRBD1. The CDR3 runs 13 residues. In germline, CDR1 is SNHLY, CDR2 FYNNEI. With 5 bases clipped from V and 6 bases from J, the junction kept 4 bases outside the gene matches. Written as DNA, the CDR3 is TGTGCCAGCAGTTCCGGGACAGGGGTCGAGCAGTACTTC. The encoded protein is CASSSGTGVEQYF.

CDR3 nucleotides: TGTGCCATCAGTGAGTCGAGAGGGGCGAACACTGAAGCTTTCTTT. Translation gives CAISESRGANTEAFF. This chain uses TRBV10-3 with TRBJ1-1; D is possibly TRBD1 (5 bases). V was clipped by 0 bases and J by 1 base, with 9 bases between them. The V gene's germline CDR1 is ENHRY and CDR2 SYGVKD. The CDR3 totals 15 residues.

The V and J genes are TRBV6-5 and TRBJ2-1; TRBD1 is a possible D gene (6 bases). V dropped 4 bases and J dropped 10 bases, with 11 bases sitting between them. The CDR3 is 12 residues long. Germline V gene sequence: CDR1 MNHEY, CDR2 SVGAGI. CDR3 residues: CASSSTGKEQFF. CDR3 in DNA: TGTGCCAGCAGTTCCACAGGGAAGGAGCAGTTCTTC.

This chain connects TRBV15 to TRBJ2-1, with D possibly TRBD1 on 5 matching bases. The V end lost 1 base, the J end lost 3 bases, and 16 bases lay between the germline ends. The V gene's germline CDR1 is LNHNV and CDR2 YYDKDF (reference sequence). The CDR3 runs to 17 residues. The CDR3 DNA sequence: TGTGCCACCAGCAGAGGAGGAACAGGCAGGCTCTACAATGAGCAGTTCTTC. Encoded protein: CATSRGGTGRLYNEQFF.

The CDR3 here is CASSDGQGTGELFF. In nucleotides, the CDR3 is TGCGCCAGCAGCGATGGACAGGGGACCGGGGAGCTGTTTTTT. This chain uses TRBV5-1 with TRBJ2-2; TRBD1 matches 9 bases. V gave up 4 bases and J gave up 5 bases; unmatched junction bases: 3. The CDR3 has 14 residues. Germline V gene lookup returns CDR1 SGHRS and CDR2 YFSETQ.

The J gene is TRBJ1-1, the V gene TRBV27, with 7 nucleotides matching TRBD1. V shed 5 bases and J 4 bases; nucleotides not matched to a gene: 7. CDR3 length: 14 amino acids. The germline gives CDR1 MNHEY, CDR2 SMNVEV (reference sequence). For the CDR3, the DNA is TGTGCCAGCAGTCTCCAGGGGGAGGGCACTGAAGCTTTCTTT. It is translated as CASSLQGEGTEAFF.

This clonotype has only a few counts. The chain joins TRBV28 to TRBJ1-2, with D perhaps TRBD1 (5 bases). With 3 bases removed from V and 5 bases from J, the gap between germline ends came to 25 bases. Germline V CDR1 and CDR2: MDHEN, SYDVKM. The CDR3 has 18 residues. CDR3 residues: CASSFSANPRGMKYGYTF. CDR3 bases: TGTGCCAGCAGTTTCTCCGCCAACCCCCGGGGGATGAAATATGGCTACACCTTC.

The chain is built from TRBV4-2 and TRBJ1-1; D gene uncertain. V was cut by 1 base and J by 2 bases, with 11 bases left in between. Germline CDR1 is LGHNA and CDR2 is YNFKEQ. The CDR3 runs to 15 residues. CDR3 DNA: TGTGCCAGCAGCCAAGGGGTTGCGGGAAACACTGAAGCTTTCTTT. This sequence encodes CASSQGVAGNTEAFF.